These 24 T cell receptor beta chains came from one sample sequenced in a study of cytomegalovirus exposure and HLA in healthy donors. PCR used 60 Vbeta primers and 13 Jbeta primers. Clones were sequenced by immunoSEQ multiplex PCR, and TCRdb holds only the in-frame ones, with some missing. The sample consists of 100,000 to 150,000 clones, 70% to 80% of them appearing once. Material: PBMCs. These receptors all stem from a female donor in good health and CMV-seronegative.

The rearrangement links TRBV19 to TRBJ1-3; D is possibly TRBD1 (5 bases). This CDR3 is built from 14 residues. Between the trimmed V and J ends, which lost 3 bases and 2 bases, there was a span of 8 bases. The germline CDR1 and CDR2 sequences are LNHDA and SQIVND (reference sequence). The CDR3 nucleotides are TGTGCCAGTAGTATTCAGGGTACTGGAAACACCATATATTTT. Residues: CASSIQGTGNTIYF.

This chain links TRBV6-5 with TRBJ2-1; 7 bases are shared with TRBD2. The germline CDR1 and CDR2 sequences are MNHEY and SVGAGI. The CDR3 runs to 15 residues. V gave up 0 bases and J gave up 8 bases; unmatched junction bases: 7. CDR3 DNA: TGTGCCAGCAGTTACTCTGGACTAGTTGGGTATGAGCAGTTCTTC. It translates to CASSYSGLVGYEQFF.

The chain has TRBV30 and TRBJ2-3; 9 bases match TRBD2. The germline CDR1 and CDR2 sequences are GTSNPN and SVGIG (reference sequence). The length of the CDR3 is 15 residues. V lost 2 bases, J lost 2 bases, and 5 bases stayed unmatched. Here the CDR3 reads CAWSLASGTTDTQYF. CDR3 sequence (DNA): TGTGCCTGGAGTCTTGCTAGCGGGACCACAGATACGCAGTATTTT.

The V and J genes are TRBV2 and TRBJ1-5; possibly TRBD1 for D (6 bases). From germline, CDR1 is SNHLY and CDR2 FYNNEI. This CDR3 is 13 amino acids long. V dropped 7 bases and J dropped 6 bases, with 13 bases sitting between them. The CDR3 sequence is CASKTGFGQPQHF. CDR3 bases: TGTGCCAGCAAAACAGGGTTCGGTCAGCCCCAGCATTTT.

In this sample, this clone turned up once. The CDR3 loop is CASSYPFYPYEQYF. The CDR3 region has the DNA TGTGCCAGCAGTTACCCCTTCTACCCCTACGAGCAGTACTTC. The chain uses TRBV28 and TRBJ2-7; D is uncertain. There are 14 residues in the CDR3. V was cut by 4 bases and J by 2 bases, with 12 bases left in between. Germline V gene sequence: CDR1 MDHEN, CDR2 SYDVKM.

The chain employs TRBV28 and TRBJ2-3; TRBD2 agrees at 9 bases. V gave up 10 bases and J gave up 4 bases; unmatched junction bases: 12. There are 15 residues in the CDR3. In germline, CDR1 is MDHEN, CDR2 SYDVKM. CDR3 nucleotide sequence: TGTGCCACCTTGAGGCTAGCGGGGTCCTCAGATACGCAGTATTTT. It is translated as CATLRLAGSSDTQYF. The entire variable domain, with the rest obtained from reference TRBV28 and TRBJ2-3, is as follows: DVKVTQSSRYLVKRTGEKVFLECVQDMDHENMFWYRQDPGLGLRLIYFSYDVKMKEKGDIPEGYSVSREKKERFSLILESASTNQTSMYLCATLRLAGSSDTQYFGPGTRLTVL.

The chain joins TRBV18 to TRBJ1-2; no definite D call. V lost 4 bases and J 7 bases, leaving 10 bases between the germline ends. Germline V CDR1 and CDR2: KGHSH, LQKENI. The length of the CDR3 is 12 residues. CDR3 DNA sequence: TGTGCCAGCTCACAAGGGAGGAGTGGCTACACCTTC. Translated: CASSQGRSGYTF.

The CDR3 protein is CASSTGHGQETQYF. CDR3 nucleotide sequence: TGTGCCAGCAGCACTGGACACGGCCAAGAGACCCAGTACTTC. The V call is TRBV5-4, the J call TRBJ2-5, with a possible D match to TRBD1 (5 bases). Per germline, CDR1 SGHNT and CDR2 YYREEE (reference sequence). Trimming left V 4 bases short and J 1 base short, with 11 bases between. The CDR3 has 14 residues.

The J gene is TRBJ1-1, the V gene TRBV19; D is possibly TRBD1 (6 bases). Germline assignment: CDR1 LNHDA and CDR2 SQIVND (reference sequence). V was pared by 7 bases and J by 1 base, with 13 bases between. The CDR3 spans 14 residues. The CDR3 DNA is TGTGCCAGTACCCCGGACAGCCAGAACACTGAAGCTTTCTTT. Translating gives CASTPDSQNTEAFF.

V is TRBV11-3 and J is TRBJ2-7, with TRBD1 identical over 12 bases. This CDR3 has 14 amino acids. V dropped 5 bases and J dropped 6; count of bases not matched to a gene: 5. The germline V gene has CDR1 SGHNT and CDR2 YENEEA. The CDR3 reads CASSMGQGAFEQYF. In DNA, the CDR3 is TGTGCCAGCAGCATGGGACAGGGGGCGTTCGAGCAGTACTTC.

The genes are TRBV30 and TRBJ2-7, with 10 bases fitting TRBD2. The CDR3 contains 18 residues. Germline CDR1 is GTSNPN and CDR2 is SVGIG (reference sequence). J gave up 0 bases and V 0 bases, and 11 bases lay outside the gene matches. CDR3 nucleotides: TGTGCCTGGAGTGTAGATTATACTAGCGGGACCAGCTCCTACGAGCAGTACTTC. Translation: CAWSVDYTSGTSSYEQYF.

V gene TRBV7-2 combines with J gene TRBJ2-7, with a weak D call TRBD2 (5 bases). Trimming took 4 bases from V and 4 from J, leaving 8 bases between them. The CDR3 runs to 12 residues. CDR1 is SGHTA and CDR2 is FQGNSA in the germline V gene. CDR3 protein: CASSWPGYEQYF. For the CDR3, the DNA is TGTGCCAGCAGCTGGCCGGGGTACGAGCAGTACTTC.

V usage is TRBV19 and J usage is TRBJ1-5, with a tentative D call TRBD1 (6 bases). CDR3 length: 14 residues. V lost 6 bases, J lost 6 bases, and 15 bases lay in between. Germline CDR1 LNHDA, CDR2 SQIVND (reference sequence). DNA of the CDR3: TGTGCCAGTAGGACCGAGATCAGGGGTCAGCCCCAGCATTTT. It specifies CASRTEIRGQPQHF.

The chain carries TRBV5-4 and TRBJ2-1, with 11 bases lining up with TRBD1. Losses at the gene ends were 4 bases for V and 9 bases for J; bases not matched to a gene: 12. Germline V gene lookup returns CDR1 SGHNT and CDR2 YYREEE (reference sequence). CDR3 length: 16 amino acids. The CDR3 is CASSGPGTGGMGEQFF. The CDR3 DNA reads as TGTGCCAGCAGCGGCCCCGGGACAGGGGGTATGGGTGAGCAGTTCTTC.

CDR3 DNA sequence: TGTGCCAGCAGTCCGATCACTACGTGGGGCTTTGGGCAGTTCTTC. As protein: CASSPITTWGFGQFF. This chain connects TRBV27 to TRBJ2-1, with D perhaps TRBD1 (5 bases). This CDR3 is built from 15 residues. The germline CDR1 and CDR2 sequences are MNHEY and SMNVEV (reference sequence). Trimming pared 5 bases from V and 12 bases from J, leaving 23 bases between.

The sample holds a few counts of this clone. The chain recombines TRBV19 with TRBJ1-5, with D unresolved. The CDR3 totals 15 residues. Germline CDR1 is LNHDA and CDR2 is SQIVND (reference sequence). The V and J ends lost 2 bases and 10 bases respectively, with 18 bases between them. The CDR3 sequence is CASSISGVSSLPQHF. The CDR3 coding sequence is TGTGCCAGTAGTATATCCGGGGTGTCGTCATTACCCCAGCATTTT.

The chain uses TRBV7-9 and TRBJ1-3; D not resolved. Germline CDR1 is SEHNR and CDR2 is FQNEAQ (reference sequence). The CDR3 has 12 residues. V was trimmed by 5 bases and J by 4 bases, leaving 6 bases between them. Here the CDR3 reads CASSLQGNTIYF. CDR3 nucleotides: TGTGCCAGCAGCCTCCAGGGAAACACCATATATTTT. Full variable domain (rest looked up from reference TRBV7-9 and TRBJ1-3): DTGVSQNPRHKITKRGQNVTFRCDPISEHNRLYWYRQTLGQGPEFLTYFQNEAQLEKSRLLSDRFSAERPKGSFSTLEIQRTEQGDSAMYLCASSLQGNTIYFGEGSWLTVV.

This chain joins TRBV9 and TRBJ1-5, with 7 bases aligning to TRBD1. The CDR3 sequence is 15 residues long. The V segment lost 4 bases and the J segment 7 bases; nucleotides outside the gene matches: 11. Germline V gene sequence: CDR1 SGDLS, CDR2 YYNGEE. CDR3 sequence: CASSPRTRGGQPQHF. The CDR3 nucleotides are TGTGCCAGCAGCCCTCGCACCAGAGGGGGCCAGCCCCAGCATTTT.

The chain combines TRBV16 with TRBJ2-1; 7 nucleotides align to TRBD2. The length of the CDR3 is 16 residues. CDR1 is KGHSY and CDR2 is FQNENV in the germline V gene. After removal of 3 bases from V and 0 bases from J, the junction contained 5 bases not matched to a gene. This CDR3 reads CASSQGGSLSYNEQFF. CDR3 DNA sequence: TGTGCCAGCAGCCAGGGCGGGAGCCTCTCCTACAATGAGCAGTTCTTC.

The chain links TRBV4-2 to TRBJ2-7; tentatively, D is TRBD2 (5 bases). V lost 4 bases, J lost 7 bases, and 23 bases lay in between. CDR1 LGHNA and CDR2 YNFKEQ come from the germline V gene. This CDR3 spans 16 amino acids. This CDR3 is CASSPPLGGPTGEQYF. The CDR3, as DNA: TGTGCCAGCAGCCCCCCCCTCGGCGGACCAACGGGAGAGCAGTACTTC.

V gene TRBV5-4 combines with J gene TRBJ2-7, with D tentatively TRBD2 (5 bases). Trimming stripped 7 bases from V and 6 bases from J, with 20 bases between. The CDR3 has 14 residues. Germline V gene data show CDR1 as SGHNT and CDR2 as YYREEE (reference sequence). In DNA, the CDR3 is TGTGCCAGCGCGGCCGGGCCGACTATCCCCGAGCAGTACTTC. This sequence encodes CASAAGPTIPEQYF.

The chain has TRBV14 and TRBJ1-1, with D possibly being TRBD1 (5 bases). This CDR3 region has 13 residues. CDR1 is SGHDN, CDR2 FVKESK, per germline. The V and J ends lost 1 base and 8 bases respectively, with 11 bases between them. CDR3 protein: CASSQGGGSEAFF. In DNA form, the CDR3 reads TGTGCCAGCAGCCAAGGGGGGGGTTCAGAAGCTTTCTTT.

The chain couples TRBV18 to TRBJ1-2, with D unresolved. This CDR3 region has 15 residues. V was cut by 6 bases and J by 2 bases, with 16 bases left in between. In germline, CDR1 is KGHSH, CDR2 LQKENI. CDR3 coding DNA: TGTGCCAGCTCCCTCACGGGAGGGTCGAACTATGGCTACACCTTC. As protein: CASSLTGGSNYGYTF.

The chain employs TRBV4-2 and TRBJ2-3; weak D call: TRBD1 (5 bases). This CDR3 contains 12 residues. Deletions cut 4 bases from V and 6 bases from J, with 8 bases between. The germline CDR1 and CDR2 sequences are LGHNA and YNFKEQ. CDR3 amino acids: CASSPSGDTQYF. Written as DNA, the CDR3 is TGTGCCAGCAGCCCTTCAGGGGATACGCAGTATTTT.